A single sample gave rise to the 11 T cell receptor beta chains below, sequenced in a study of shared clonotypes between healthy human individuals. As defined, naive CD8 cells were CD45RO-negative and positively selected for CCR7, with terminally differentiated effector memory CD45RA+ cells excluded. Sequencing used immunoSEQ multiplex PCR; TCRdb keeps in-frame clones, though not all of them. In the table there are under 850,000 clones, about 91% of which are singletons. The sample consisted of naive CD8+ T cells sorted from blood. The receptor source for this set is a man aged 25 to 45 in good health.

This chain connects TRBV7-2 to TRBJ2-3; unclear D gene. The germline gives CDR1 SGHTA, CDR2 FQGNSA. The CDR3 is 13 amino acids. V lost 3 bases, J lost 2 bases, and 6 bases lay in between. DNA for the CDR3: TGTGCCAGCAGCTTGTATACCACAGATACGCAGTATTTT. Translation: CASSLYTTDTQYF.

The chain uses TRBV7-2 and TRBJ2-7, with 8 bases lining up with TRBD2. Germline V gives CDR1 SGHTA, CDR2 FQGNSA. V gave up 3 bases and J gave up 4 bases; unmatched junction bases: 2. This CDR3 contains 13 residues. This CDR3 reads CASSFSGGYEQYF. CDR3 DNA sequence: TGTGCCAGCAGCTTCTCGGGAGGGTACGAGCAGTACTTC.

The chain employs TRBV4-1 and TRBJ1-1; no reliable D call. The germline V and J ends were trimmed by 5 bases and 5 bases, with 15 bases remaining between them. The CDR3 has 14 amino acids. The germline V gene encodes CDR1 MGHRA and CDR2 YSYEKL. The CDR3 loop is CASSTPNRRTEAFF. DNA for the CDR3: TGCGCCAGCAGCACCCCGAACAGAAGGACTGAAGCTTTCTTT.

The chain links TRBV28 to TRBJ2-1; 14 positions match TRBD2. This CDR3 comprises 17 residues. J gave up 5 bases and V 6 bases, and 9 bases lay outside the gene matches. Per the germline V gene, CDR1 is MDHEN and CDR2 is SYDVKM. The CDR3 DNA reads TGTGCCAGCAGGGGACTAGCGGGAGATTACGGGGACAATGAGCAGTTCTTC. Translated: CASRGLAGDYGDNEQFF.

The V gene is TRBV4-1, the J gene TRBJ1-4; D unclear. Germline lookup yields CDR1 MGHRA and CDR2 YSYEKL. The V end lost 1 base, the J end lost 7 bases, and 10 bases lay between the germline ends. The CDR3 loop spans 14 amino acids. As DNA, the CDR3 is TGCGCCAGCAGCCAAGTTACATGGATTGAAAAACTGTTTTTT. It yields the protein CASSQVTWIEKLFF.

V is TRBV11-2 and J is TRBJ1-5, with D hard to call. V lost 6 bases to trimming and J lost 4 bases, with 7 bases between them. The CDR3 runs 12 residues. Germline V gene data show CDR1 as SGHAT and CDR2 as FQNNGV. For the CDR3, the DNA is TGTGCCAGCAGAGGTAGGAATCAGCCCCAGCATTTT. Translating gives CASRGRNQPQHF. Together with reference TRBV11-2 and TRBJ1-5, the CDR3 gives the full variable domain: EAGVAQSPRYKIIEKRQSVAFWCNPISGHATLYWYQQILGQGPKLLIQFQNNGVVDDSQLPKDRFSAERLKGVDSTLKIQPAKLEDSAVYLCASRGRNQPQHFGDGTRLSIL.

This chain uses TRBV7-7 with TRBJ2-2; D is unresolved. The CDR3 has 14 amino acids. Trimming stripped 1 base from V and 3 bases from J, with 6 bases between. Germline V gene sequence: CDR1 SSHAT, CDR2 FNYEAQ (reference sequence). The CDR3 nucleotides read TGTGCCAGCAGCTTAGAACAAGACACCGGGGAGCTGTTTTTT. It specifies CASSLEQDTGELFF.

There are a few counts of this clone. Other nucleotide sequences in the sample specify the same CDR3. V and J are TRBV28 and TRBJ2-5; unclear D gene. V was shortened by 2 bases and J by 5 bases, with 6 bases between the two germline ends. The CDR3 totals 12 residues. Germline lookup yields CDR1 MDHEN and CDR2 SYDVKM. CDR3 coding DNA: TGTGCCAGCAGTTTAAGTTGGGAGACCCAGTACTTC. Its protein is CASSLSWETQYF.

In this sample, this clone turned up once. This chain uses TRBV7-2 with TRBJ2-2; 7 bases line up with TRBD2. The V gene's germline CDR1 is SGHTA and CDR2 FQGNSA. The CDR3 totals 15 residues. V gave up 1 base and J gave up 3 bases; unmatched junction bases: 2. The DNA for the CDR3 is TGTGCCAGCAGCTTAGACGGGAGGTACACCGGGGAGCTGTTTTTT. Its protein product is CASSLDGRYTGELFF. The variable domain in full, with the rest retrieved from reference TRBV7-2 and TRBJ2-2, is GAGVSQSPSNKVTEKGKDVELRCDPISGHTALYWYRQSLGQGLEFLIYFQGNSAPDKSGLPSDRFSAERTGGSVSTLTIQRTQQEDSAVYLCASSLDGRYTGELFFGEGSRLTVL.

The J gene is TRBJ1-1, the V gene TRBV5-1; D unclear. Per the germline V gene, CDR1 is SGHRS and CDR2 is YFSETQ. V was pared by 0 bases and J by 0 bases, with 9 bases between. This CDR3 spans 15 amino acids. DNA of the CDR3: TGCGCCAGCAGCTTGGAAGGGCTCATGAACACTGAAGCTTTCTTT. This sequence encodes CASSLEGLMNTEAFF.

The gene calls are TRBV27 and TRBJ2-7; 15 positions match TRBD2. Germline V lookup: CDR1 MNHEY, CDR2 SMNVEV (reference sequence). The CDR3 spans 15 residues. The ends lost 6 bases at V and 4 bases at J; junction bases unmatched: 4. DNA of the CDR3: TGTGCCAGCAGCCGGACTAGCGGGAGGGTATACGAGCAGTACTTC. Protein: CASSRTSGRVYEQYF.